Listed below are T cell receptor beta chains from one sample, sequenced in a study of T cells in Graves' hyperthyroidism and ophthalmopathy. MiXCR, applied by TCRdb to the multiplex PCR reads, yields one record per CDR3 protein. This sample yields about 600,000 distinct CDR3 sequences, of which more than 13% are seen a single time; about 6.6% belongs to the top ten. Sequenced: blood. Receptors were obtained from a woman aged 18-29 years with Graves' ophthalmopathy. CDR3s include the opening cysteine and the closing phenylalanine or tryptophan. The D gene is left open where the match is weak.

j_gene: TRBJ1-1; v_gene: TRBV19; d_gene: NA; CDR3aa: CASRTSITEAFF
j_gene: TRBJ2-5; v_gene: TRBV5-1; d_gene: TRBD1; CDR3aa: CASSFPGGEETQYF
j_gene: TRBJ2-4; v_gene: TRBV7-9; d_gene: TRBD1; CDR3aa: CASSLGDRGDKNIQYF
j_gene: TRBJ1-2; v_gene: TRBV6-1; d_gene: NA; CDR3aa: CAGRPGSRYGYTF
j_gene: TRBJ2-2; v_gene: TRBV20-1; d_gene: TRBD2; CDR3aa: CSARTSGRVGTGELFF
j_gene: TRBJ2-1; v_gene: TRBV14; d_gene: TRBD2; CDR3aa: CASSRFKLAGRYNEQFF
j_gene: TRBJ2-5; v_gene: TRBV2; d_gene: NA; CDR3aa: CASSGGQTQYF
j_gene: TRBJ1-3; v_gene: TRBV27; d_gene: TRBD1; CDR3aa: CASREPGQANTIYF
j_gene: TRBJ2-4; v_gene: TRBV18; d_gene: TRBD2; CDR3aa: CASSPAAGGLAKNIQYF
j_gene: TRBJ1-4; v_gene: TRBV7-9; d_gene: NA; CDR3aa: CASSLGSLTVNEKLFF
j_gene: TRBJ2-7; v_gene: TRBV29-1; d_gene: NA; CDR3aa: CSVETGTRREQYF
j_gene: TRBJ2-7; v_gene: TRBV20-1; d_gene: TRBD2; CDR3aa: CSARRLAGGTYEQYF
j_gene: TRBJ2-3; v_gene: TRBV7-9; d_gene: NA; CDR3aa: CASGLGAASTDTQYF
j_gene: TRBJ2-2; v_gene: TRBV7-9; d_gene: NA; CDR3aa: CASSSGVGGELFF
j_gene: TRBJ1-2; v_gene: TRBV6-2/TRBV6-3; d_gene: NA; CDR3aa: CASSSDSPLGGYGYTF
j_gene: TRBJ2-3; v_gene: TRBV5-8; d_gene: NA; CDR3aa: CASSRGTAITDTQYF
j_gene: TRBJ1-6; v_gene: TRBV2; d_gene: NA; CDR3aa: CASTGGGSPLHF
j_gene: TRBJ2-7; v_gene: TRBV24-1; d_gene: TRBD1; CDR3aa: CATSDTGTAYEQYF
j_gene: TRBJ2-1; v_gene: TRBV24-1; d_gene: NA; CDR3aa: CATSETGRSYNEQFF
j_gene: TRBJ2-5; v_gene: TRBV6-1; d_gene: TRBD1; CDR3aa: CASRARTGGPPGTQYF
j_gene: TRBJ2-2; v_gene: TRBV7-6; d_gene: NA; CDR3aa: CASSLVGGPNTGELFF
j_gene: TRBJ1-1; v_gene: TRBV19; d_gene: NA; CDR3aa: CASSWPRGNTEAFF
j_gene: TRBJ2-5; v_gene: TRBV13; d_gene: NA; CDR3aa: CASSLKEGTQYF
j_gene: TRBJ1-2; v_gene: TRBV30; d_gene: NA; CDR3aa: CAWSVGFTSRYTF
j_gene: TRBJ2-7; v_gene: TRBV20-1; d_gene: NA; CDR3aa: CSARPTGPLYEQYF
j_gene: TRBJ2-1; v_gene: TRBV24-1; d_gene: TRBD1; CDR3aa: CATSDGDSSYNEQFF
j_gene: TRBJ1-1; v_gene: TRBV6-1; d_gene: NA; CDR3aa: CASSWGGRALRRNTEAFF
j_gene: TRBJ2-5; v_gene: TRBV12-3/TRBV12-4; d_gene: NA; CDR3aa: CASSFSSGGETQYF
j_gene: TRBJ1-1; v_gene: TRBV4-2; d_gene: NA; CDR3aa: CASSQESTQNTEAFF
j_gene: TRBJ2-1; v_gene: TRBV2; d_gene: NA; CDR3aa: CASSEALGYTNEQFF
j_gene: TRBJ1-1; v_gene: TRBV19; d_gene: NA; CDR3aa: CASSKTGATEAFF
j_gene: TRBJ2-3; v_gene: TRBV9; d_gene: NA; CDR3aa: CASSVVQSDITDTQYF
j_gene: TRBJ1-1; v_gene: TRBV7-9; d_gene: NA; CDR3aa: CASSLRDPRNTEAFF
j_gene: TRBJ2-1; v_gene: TRBV29-1; d_gene: TRBD1; CDR3aa: CSVEYQGTDHNEQFF
j_gene: TRBJ1-1; v_gene: TRBV28; d_gene: NA; CDR3aa: CASSLSSGTEAFF
j_gene: TRBJ2-7; v_gene: TRBV6-1; d_gene: NA; CDR3aa: CAAKAPGGYEQYF
j_gene: TRBJ1-5; v_gene: TRBV9; d_gene: TRBD1; CDR3aa: CASSEGSRTGMHQPQHF
j_gene: TRBJ2-6; v_gene: TRBV9; d_gene: NA; CDR3aa: CASSVGGDSGANVLTF
j_gene: TRBJ2-7; v_gene: TRBV6-6; d_gene: NA; CDR3aa: CASSYSSRSEQYF
j_gene: TRBJ1-4; v_gene: TRBV5-1; d_gene: NA; CDR3aa: CASSLRAPNEKLFF
j_gene: TRBJ1-1; v_gene: TRBV7-9; d_gene: NA; CDR3aa: CASRSGEGTEAFF